The present TCR beta chain was sequenced within a study of cytomegalovirus exposure and HLA in healthy donors. 60 Vbeta and 13 Jbeta primers were used in PCR. The table came from immunoSEQ multiplex PCR; TCRdb's copy has only in-frame clones and leaves some out. The listing contains about 46,000 clones. V lost 3 bases and J lost 5; bases outside the gene matches: 3. Germline V gene sequence: CDR1 SGHTA, CDR2 FQGNSA. This CDR3 region has 15 residues. This sequence joins TRBV7-2 and TRBJ1-5, with 11 nucleotides matching TRBD1. Sequences were obtained from PBMCs. The clonotype originates from a woman aged 40 to 55 in good health and CMV-seronegative. CDR3 loop: CASSFRTGGDQPQHF. The CDR3 DNA follows: TGTGCCAGCAGCTTTAGGACAGGGGGCGATCAGCCCCAGCATTTT.